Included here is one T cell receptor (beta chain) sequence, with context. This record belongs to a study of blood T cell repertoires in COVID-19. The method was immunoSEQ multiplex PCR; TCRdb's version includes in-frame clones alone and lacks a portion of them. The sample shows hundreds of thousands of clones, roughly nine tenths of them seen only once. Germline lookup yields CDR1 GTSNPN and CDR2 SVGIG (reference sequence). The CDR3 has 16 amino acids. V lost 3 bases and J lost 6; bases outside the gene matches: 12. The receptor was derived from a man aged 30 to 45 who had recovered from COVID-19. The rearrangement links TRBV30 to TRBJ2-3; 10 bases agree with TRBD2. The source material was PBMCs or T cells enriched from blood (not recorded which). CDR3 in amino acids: CAWSLQASGRGDTQYF. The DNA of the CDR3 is TGTGCCTGGAGCCTCCAAGCTAGCGGGAGAGGGGATACGCAGTATTTT.